In this sample, the clone carrying this T cell receptor (beta chain) turned up a few times. The data were taken from a study of T-cell reconstitution after alpha-beta-depleted transplantation in children. The authors prepared the TCRbeta library with unique molecular identifiers. MiXCR, applied by TCRdb to the PCR reads, yields one record per CDR3 protein. The sample holds approximately 510,000 distinct CDR3 sequences; 15% to 20% are singletons and the top ten take 2.5% to 4%. V dropped 1 base and J dropped 2; count of bases not matched to a gene: 5. Looked up from germline, CDR1 is SGHTA and CDR2 is FQGNSA. The CDR3 is made up of 15 amino acids.

The source is a human donor who donated a stem cell graft to a child with acute lymphoblastic leukemia. This chain links TRBV7-2 with TRBJ2-7; 7 bases match TRBD2. The starting material was PBMCs from the stem cell graft donor, obtained from the stem cell graft. The CDR3 DNA sequence: TGTGCCAGCAGCTTAGGGGTTGCGGGAGCCTACGAGCAGTACTTC. Protein: CASSLGVAGAYEQYF. The complete variable domain, with remaining parts taken from reference TRBV7-2 and TRBJ2-7, reads GAGVSQSPSNKVTEKGKDVELRCDPISGHTALYWYRQSLGQGLEFLIYFQGNSAPDKSGLPSDRFSAERTGGSVSTLTIQRTQQEDSAVYLCASSLGVAGAYEQYFGPGTRLTVT.